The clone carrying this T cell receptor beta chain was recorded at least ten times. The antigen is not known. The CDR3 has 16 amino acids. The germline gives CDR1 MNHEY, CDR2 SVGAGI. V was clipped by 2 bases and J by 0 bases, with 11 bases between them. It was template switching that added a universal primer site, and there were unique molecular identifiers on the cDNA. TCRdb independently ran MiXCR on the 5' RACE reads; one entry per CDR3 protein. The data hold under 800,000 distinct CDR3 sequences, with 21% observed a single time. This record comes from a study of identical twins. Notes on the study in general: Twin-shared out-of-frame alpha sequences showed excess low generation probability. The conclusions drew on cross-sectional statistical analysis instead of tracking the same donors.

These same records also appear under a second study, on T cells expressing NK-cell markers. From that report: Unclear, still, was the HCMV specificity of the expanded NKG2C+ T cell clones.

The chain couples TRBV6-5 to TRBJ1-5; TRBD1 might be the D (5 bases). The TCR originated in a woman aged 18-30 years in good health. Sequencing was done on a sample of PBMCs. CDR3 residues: CASSYRGVDSNQPQHF. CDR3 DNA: TGTGCCAGCAGTTACAGGGGAGTCGATAGCAATCAGCCCCAGCATTTT.